The present T cell receptor beta chain was sequenced within a study of blood T cells in healthy people across ages. A sample-barcoded 5' primer and a J-beta primer mix were used in a second PCR of roughly 6 to 11 cycles. Using its own MiXCR run on the 5' RACE reads, TCRdb lists one record per CDR3 protein. Among about a million distinct CDR3 sequences listed, 45% to 60% were seen once. Germline assignment: CDR1 SEHNR and CDR2 FQNEAQ (reference sequence). The V segment lost 5 bases and the J segment 4 bases; nucleotides outside the gene matches: 6. The CDR3 is 14 residues long. The sequenced sample was blood. The TCR was taken from a woman aged 60-75 years in good health. The rearrangement joins TRBV7-9 to TRBJ1-1; 8 bases line up with TRBD1. CDR3 DNA: TGTGCCAGCAGCCTCCAGGGGGCGGGCACTGAAGCTTTCTTT. As protein: CASSLQGAGTEAFF. The variable domain in full, with the rest retrieved from reference TRBV7-9 and TRBJ1-1, is DTGVSQNPRHKITKRGQNVTFRCDPISEHNRLYWYRQTLGQGPEFLTYFQNEAQLEKSRLLSDRFSAERPKGSFSTLEIQRTEQGDSAMYLCASSLQGAGTEAFFGQGTRLTVV.